The 12 T cell receptor beta chains reported below all come from one sample, sequenced in a study of T cells in Graves' hyperthyroidism and ophthalmopathy. The source material, RNA transcripts, was used to amplify TCR beta CDR3 regions. The HTBI primer set was used in a first-round RT-PCR of the TCR CDR3. MiXCR, applied by TCRdb to the multiplex PCR reads, yields one record per CDR3 protein. The data hold 350,000 to 400,000 distinct CDR3 sequences, with about 20% observed a single time. The sequenced material came from blood. These receptors came from a woman aged 18 to 35 with Graves' hyperthyroidism.

Ten or more counts support this clonotype. This chain uses TRBV12-3 or TRBV12-4 with TRBJ2-7, with 7 bases aligning to TRBD1. The CDR3 length is 15 residues. V gave up 3 bases and J gave up 3 bases; unmatched junction bases: 8. The CDR3 nucleotides read TGTGCCAGCAGTTTTTACTGGGACAGATTCTACGAGCAGTACTTC. Translated, it gives CASSFYWDRFYEQYF.

This clonotype was observed at least ten times. The V gene is TRBV7-3, the J gene TRBJ2-7; 7 bases agree with TRBD1. This CDR3 region has 16 residues. V shed 2 bases, J shed 3 bases, and the junction held 10 bases outside the gene matches. Germline values: CDR1 SGHTA, CDR2 FQGTGA. The CDR3 loop reads CASSLLCMDRSYEQYF. The DNA of the CDR3 is TGTGCCAGCAGCTTATTGTGTATGGACAGGAGCTACGAGCAGTACTTC.

This clonotype has a handful of counts. This chain links TRBV12-3 or TRBV12-4 with TRBJ1-6; tentative D call: TRBD1 (5 bases). This CDR3 comprises 13 residues. The V end lost 9 bases, the J end lost 8 bases, and 14 bases lay between the germline ends. CDR3 sequence: CASTPGGDSPLHF. The CDR3, as DNA: TGTGCCAGTACCCCAGGAGGGGATTCACCCCTCCACTTT.

This clonotype was detected many times. J is TRBJ1-3 and V is TRBV5-1; TRBD1 might be the D (5 bases). CDR3 length: 17 residues. From germline, CDR1 is SGHRS and CDR2 YFSETQ. Trimming removed 4 bases at V and 6 bases at J, with 23 bases between. For the CDR3, the DNA is TGCGCCAGCAGCCGCGGGGCCGCGGCCCCAACCGAAAACACCATATATTTT. It yields the protein CASSRGAAAPTENTIYF.

This clonotype was observed many times. The chain carries TRBV12-3 or TRBV12-4 and TRBJ1-6; 9 bases are a match to TRBD1. The CDR3 has 16 residues. The chain's CDR3 is CATSIDKTGGNSPLHF. The CDR3 bases are TGTGCAACCAGTATCGACAAGACAGGGGGGAATTCACCCCTCCACTTT.

This sequence joins TRBV3-1 and TRBJ1-2; D not resolved. Germline CDR1 reads LGHDT; CDR2 reads YNNKEL (reference sequence). The CDR3 is made up of 15 amino acids. Trimming shortened V by 3 bases and J by 0 bases, and 11 bases separated the two germline ends. Here the CDR3 DNA reads TGTGCCAGCAGCCAGGGGTACGGAGCTAACTATGGCTACACCTTC. This sequence encodes CASSQGYGANYGYTF. Looking up the rest from reference TRBV3-1 and TRBJ1-2 gives the full variable domain: DTAVSQTPKYLVTQMGNDKSIKCEQNLGHDTMYWYKQDSKKFLKIMFSYNNKELIINETVPNRFSPKSPDKAHLNLHINSLELGDSAVYFCASSQGYGANYGYTFGSGTRLTVV.

This clonotype was recorded many times. The chain uses TRBV6-1 and TRBJ1-5; D gene uncertain. The CDR3 is 13 amino acids. The V end was cut by 2 bases, the J end by 11 bases, with 13 bases between. Looked up from germline, CDR1 is MNHNS and CDR2 is SASEGT. The DNA for the CDR3 is TGTGCCAGCAGTGAAAGCGGCCTCCGGGCCCAGCATTTT. Protein: CASSESGLRAQHF.

This clonotype occurred a few times. V and J are TRBV6-1 and TRBJ1-2; TRBD1 might be the D (5 bases). CDR1 MNHNS and CDR2 SASEGT come from the germline V gene. With 6 bases removed from V and 2 bases from J, the gap between germline ends came to 10 bases. The CDR3 length is 13 residues. The CDR3 reads CASRNGQNYGYTF. For the CDR3, the DNA is TGTGCCAGCAGAAACGGACAAAACTATGGCTACACCTTC.

This clonotype showed up many times. The chain recombines TRBV6-1 with TRBJ1-3; D perhaps matches TRBD1 (6 bases). Germline lookup yields CDR1 MNHNS and CDR2 SASEGT. Deletions cut 7 bases from V and 0 bases from J, with 13 bases between. The CDR3 spans 15 residues. The CDR3 sequence: CASTWDNDSGNTIYF. DNA for the CDR3: TGTGCCAGCACCTGGGACAACGACTCTGGAAACACCATATATTTT.

This clonotype was detected many times. CDR3 in DNA: TGTGCCAGTACAGGGGTTAGCTCCTACGAGCAGTACTTC. Protein: CASTGVSSYEQYF. V usage is TRBV19 and J usage is TRBJ2-7; possibly TRBD1 for D (6 bases). The CDR3 is 13 amino acids. Germline CDR1 reads LNHDA; CDR2 reads SQIVND (reference sequence). V was cut by 7 bases and J by 0 bases, with 10 bases left in between. The full variable domain, its missing parts supplied by reference TRBV19 and TRBJ2-7, is DGGITQSPKYLFRKEGQNVTLSCEQNLNHDAMYWYRQDPGQGLRLIYYSQIVNDFQKGDIAEGYSVSREKKESFPLTVTSAQKNPTAFYLCASTGVSSYEQYFGPGTRLTVT.

This clonotype was recorded at least ten times. The chain recombines TRBV12-3 or TRBV12-4 with TRBJ2-7; 11 positions agree with TRBD2. The CDR3 totals 15 residues. J lost 5 bases, V lost 1 base, and 4 bases had no gene match. The CDR3 reads CASSLVLAGGDEQYF. The CDR3 coding sequence is TGTGCCAGCAGTTTAGTCTTAGCGGGGGGGGACGAGCAGTACTTC.

This clonotype showed up many times. The chain uses TRBV27 and TRBJ1-5; D might be TRBD1 (6 bases). V dropped 2 bases and J dropped 3 bases, with 11 bases sitting between them. The germline CDR1 and CDR2 sequences are MNHEY and SMNVEV (reference sequence). This CDR3 has 15 amino acids. DNA for the CDR3: TGTGCCAGCAGTTTACGGCAGGGGTACAATCAGCCCCAGCATTTT. Amino acid sequence: CASSLRQGYNQPQHF.